The 19 T cell receptor beta chains below come from one sample, sequenced in a study of cytomegalovirus exposure and HLA in healthy donors. The protocol was immunoSEQ multiplex PCR, while the TCRdb copy is restricted to in-frame clones and leaves out a portion. In the table there are 80,000 to 100,000 clones, roughly 89% of which are singletons. The source material was PBMCs. The receptors were sampled from a woman aged 25 to 39 in good health and CMV-seronegative.

The chain recombines TRBV7-9 with TRBJ1-1, with 10 bases lining up with TRBD1. J was trimmed by 3 bases and V by 4 bases; bases with no gene match: 2. Germline CDR1 SEHNR, CDR2 FQNEAQ (reference sequence). The CDR3 is 14 residues long. CDR3 amino acids: CASSSDRGDTEAFF. Here the CDR3 DNA reads TGTGCCAGCAGCTCGGACAGGGGGGACACTGAAGCTTTCTTT.

This clone has a single count. J is TRBJ2-2 and V is TRBV5-6; 11 nucleotides agree with TRBD1. The CDR3 runs 17 residues. CDR1 and CDR2 from the germline V gene are SGHDT and YYEEEE. The J segment lost 0 bases and the V segment lost 4 bases, leaving 5 bases of the junction unmatched. CDR3 protein: CASSTWDRGANTGELFF. The CDR3, as DNA: TGTGCCAGCAGCACCTGGGACAGGGGGGCGAACACCGGGGAGCTGTTTTTT.

The chain combines TRBV6-6 with TRBJ1-2; D is possibly TRBD1 (5 bases). V lost 11 bases, J lost 13 bases, and 23 bases lay in between. This CDR3 has 12 residues. Germline V gene data show CDR1 as MNHNY and CDR2 as SVGAGI (reference sequence). The CDR3 loop is CACYNNLGGFTF. The DNA of the CDR3 is TGTGCCTGCTACAATAATTTGGGGGGATTCACCTTC.

The V gene is TRBV9, the J gene TRBJ2-7; TRBD1 might be the D (6 bases). Germline V gives CDR1 SGDLS, CDR2 YYNGEE. V was shortened by 0 bases and J by 3 bases, with 10 bases between the two germline ends. The CDR3 extends over 14 amino acids. CDR3 nucleotides: TGTGCCAGCAGCGTAGCCACAGGGAACTACGAGCAGTACTTC. Protein sequence: CASSVATGNYEQYF.

The chain employs TRBV5-1 and TRBJ1-4; D not resolved. Trimming shortened V by 1 base and J by 0 bases, and 7 bases separated the two germline ends. The CDR3 contains 15 residues. Looked up from germline, CDR1 is SGHRS and CDR2 is YFSETQ. The CDR3 is CASSLIPATNEKLFF. In DNA form, the CDR3 reads TGCGCCAGCAGCTTGATCCCGGCAACTAATGAAAAACTGTTTTTT.

The CDR3 region is CASRDSFSTDTQYF. The CDR3 DNA sequence: TGTGCCAGCAGGGACAGCTTTAGCACAGATACGCAGTATTTT. The chain is built from TRBV2 and TRBJ2-3; perhaps TRBD1 as D (6 bases). The CDR3 length is 14 residues. Germline V lookup: CDR1 SNHLY, CDR2 FYNNEI. The V end lost 6 bases, the J end lost 0 bases, and 10 bases lay between the germline ends.

V is TRBV18 and J is TRBJ1-5; no firm D call. The V and J ends lost 4 bases and 4 bases respectively, with 11 bases between them. Germline V lookup: CDR1 KGHSH, CDR2 LQKENI. The CDR3 contains 14 residues. The CDR3 DNA reads TGTGCCAGCTCACTGGCACGGGTTAATCAGCCCCAGCATTTT. This gives the protein CASSLARVNQPQHF.

The V call is TRBV29-1, the J call TRBJ2-1; 7 bases are shared with TRBD1. This CDR3 is 16 amino acids long. Germline V gives CDR1 SQVTM, CDR2 ANQGSEA. The V segment lost 6 bases and the J segment 3 bases; nucleotides outside the gene matches: 14. The DNA of the CDR3 is TGCAGCGTCTCTGGCATGACAGGGTCCCACTACAATGAGCAGTTCTTC. Amino acids: CSVSGMTGSHYNEQFF.

The rearrangement uses TRBV11-2 and TRBJ2-3; D is unresolved. CDR3 length: 14 residues. The germline V gene has CDR1 SGHAT and CDR2 FQNNGV. Trimming removed 10 bases at V and 4 bases at J, with 18 bases between. For the CDR3, the DNA is TGTGCCACCCCCCGCGGTTCGAGGCCAGATACGCAGTATTTT. Translating gives CATPRGSRPDTQYF.

The chain recombines TRBV7-9 with TRBJ1-4, with D unclear. The CDR3 runs 17 residues. Trimming removed 5 bases from V and 0 bases from J, with 16 bases in between. From germline, CDR1 is SEHNR and CDR2 FQNEAQ (reference sequence). The CDR3 region has the DNA TGTGCCAGCAGCCTACTGGTAGCCGTGGCAACTAATGAAAAACTGTTTTTT. This encodes CASSLLVAVATNEKLFF.

The CDR3 is CASSPNPGQTNEKLFF. DNA for the CDR3: TGTGCCAGCAGCCCGAATCCAGGGCAGACTAATGAAAAACTGTTTTTT. This chain joins TRBV7-2 and TRBJ1-4; the D gene is possibly TRBD1 (5 bases). This CDR3 is built from 16 residues. V lost 5 bases and J lost 2, with 15 bases in between. Germline assignment: CDR1 SGHTA and CDR2 FQGNSA.

V usage is TRBV4-1 and J usage is TRBJ2-1; 13 positions match TRBD2. This CDR3 spans 19 amino acids. V shed 2 bases, J shed 8 bases, and the junction held 15 bases outside the gene matches. Germline values: CDR1 MGHRA, CDR2 YSYEKL. This CDR3 reads CASSQSTSGGRRVFYEQFF. In nucleotides, the CDR3 is TGCGCCAGCAGCCAATCGACTAGCGGGGGGCGTCGGGTCTTCTATGAGCAGTTCTTC.

The chain employs TRBV7-8 and TRBJ2-1, with TRBD2 identical over 11 bases. CDR3 length: 15 amino acids. V lost 0 bases, J lost 6 bases, and 1 base stayed unmatched. Looked up from germline, CDR1 is SGHVS and CDR2 is FQNEAQ. This chain's CDR3 is CASSLALAGGNEQFF. The CDR3 DNA reads as TGTGCCAGCAGCTTAGCGCTAGCGGGGGGCAATGAGCAGTTCTTC.

The CDR3: CASRDSQETQYF. CDR3 nucleotides: TGTGCCAGCAGGGACAGTCAAGAGACCCAGTACTTC. The gene calls are TRBV6-6 and TRBJ2-5, with a weak D call TRBD1 (6 bases). From germline, CDR1 is MNHNY and CDR2 SVGAGI (reference sequence). This CDR3 is built from 12 residues. Trimming shortened V by 6 bases and J by 2 bases, and 7 bases separated the two germline ends.

The chain recombines TRBV5-1 with TRBJ2-1; the match to TRBD2 covers 15 bases. This CDR3 spans 18 amino acids. The germline V gene has CDR1 SGHRS and CDR2 YFSETQ. V shed 0 bases and J 9 bases; nucleotides not matched to a gene: 10. The CDR3 reads CASSLARTSGGAVGEQFF. The CDR3 DNA sequence: TGCGCCAGCAGCTTGGCGAGGACTAGCGGGGGGGCCGTTGGTGAGCAGTTCTTC.

The V call is TRBV19, the J call TRBJ2-7; TRBD1 matches 9 bases. Trimming cost V 1 base and J 3 bases; bases outside gene matches: 4. CDR3 length: 15 residues. CDR1 is LNHDA, CDR2 SQIVND, per germline (reference sequence). DNA for the CDR3: TGTGCCAGTAGTATAGCAGGGGGACAGGGCTACGAGCAGTACTTC. Protein product: CASSIAGGQGYEQYF.

V is TRBV5-1 and J is TRBJ1-1; weak D call: TRBD1 (6 bases). The CDR3 totals 15 residues. The V end was cut by 0 bases, the J end by 2 bases, with 11 bases between. The germline CDR1 and CDR2 sequences are SGHRS and YFSETQ. CDR3 loop: CASSLAQGRNTEAFF. The CDR3 region has the DNA TGCGCCAGCAGCTTGGCCCAGGGGAGAAACACTGAAGCTTTCTTT.

The chain couples TRBV5-1 to TRBJ2-1; D call uncertain. V lost 4 bases, J lost 6 bases, and 11 bases lay in between. The CDR3 sequence is 13 residues long. Germline V CDR1 and CDR2: SGHRS, YFSETQ. CDR3 region: CASSPVSPNEQFF. CDR3 bases: TGCGCCAGCAGCCCGGTGTCCCCCAATGAGCAGTTCTTC.

The chain combines TRBV19 with TRBJ1-3, with D unclear. The CDR3 length is 17 residues. Germline CDR1 reads LNHDA; CDR2 reads SQIVND (reference sequence). The V end lost 3 bases, the J end lost 0 bases, and 15 bases lay between the germline ends. As DNA, the CDR3 is TGTGCCAGTAGTATCGCGAGTCTACGCTTCTCTGGAAACACCATATATTTT. Its protein product is CASSIASLRFSGNTIYF.